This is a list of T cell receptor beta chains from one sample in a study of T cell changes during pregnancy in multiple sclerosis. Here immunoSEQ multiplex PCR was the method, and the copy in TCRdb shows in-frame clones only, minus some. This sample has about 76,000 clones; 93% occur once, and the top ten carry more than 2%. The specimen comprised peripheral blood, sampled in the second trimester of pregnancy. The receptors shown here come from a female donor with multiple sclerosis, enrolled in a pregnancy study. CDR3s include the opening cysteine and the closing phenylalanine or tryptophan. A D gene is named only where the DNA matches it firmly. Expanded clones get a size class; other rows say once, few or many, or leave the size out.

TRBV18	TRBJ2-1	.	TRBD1	TGTGCCAGCTCACCTACCACCGCTAGGGACAGGGTCGATGAGCAGTTCTTC	CASSPTTARDRVDEQFF
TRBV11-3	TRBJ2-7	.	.	TGTGCCAGCAGCTTAGTACTTCAGGACAACTCCTACGAGCAGTACTTC	CASSLVLQDNSYEQYF
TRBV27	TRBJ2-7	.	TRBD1	TGTGCCAGCAGTTACGGGACAGGGGGGTACGAGCAGTACTTC	CASSYGTGGYEQYF
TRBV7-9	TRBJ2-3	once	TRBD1	TGTGCCAGCAGCGCCTTACTCTCTCCGGGACAGGGGTCCACAGATACGCAGTATTTT	CASSALLSPGQGSTDTQYF
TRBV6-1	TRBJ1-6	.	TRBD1	TGTGCCAGCAGGTCCCGGGACAGTTTTTCACCCCTCCACTTT	CASRSRDSFSPLHF
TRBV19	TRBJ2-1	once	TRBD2	TGTGCCAGTGGGGCCTCGGGGGGTCTTTACAATGAGCAGTTCTTC	CASGASGGLYNEQFF
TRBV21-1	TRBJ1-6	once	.	TGTGCCAGCAGCAAAGGGAGGGGTGACAGGGACTCCTATAATTCACCCCTCCACTTT	CASSKGRGDRDSYNSPLHF
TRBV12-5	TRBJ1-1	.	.	TGTGCTAGTGGTCCAAAGGGGGGGTATTTCACTGAAGCTTTCTTT	CASGPKGGYFTEAFF
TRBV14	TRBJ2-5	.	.	TGTGCCAGCCAGGGCCTCCACGGGCAAGAGACCCAGTACTTC	CASQGLHGQETQYF
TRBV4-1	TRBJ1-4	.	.	TGCGCCAGCAGCCAAGAAGTTAACAGGGAAAACGAAAAACTGTTTTTT	CASSQEVNRENEKLFF
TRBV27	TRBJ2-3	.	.	TGTGCCAGCAGTTTCTCGGGGAGCGGGCCCTTCGCAGATACGCAGTATTTT	CASSFSGSGPFADTQYF
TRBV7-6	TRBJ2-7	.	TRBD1	TGTGCCAGCAGTCCACTGGGGACAGGGGGGGTTGGCGAGCAGTACTTC	CASSPLGTGGVGEQYF
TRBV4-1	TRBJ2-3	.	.	TGCGCCAGCAGCCAAGGGGAGGGCCCAGGGGATTTT	CASSQGEGPGDF
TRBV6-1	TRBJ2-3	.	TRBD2	TGTGCCAGCAGACCCACCGGGGGGAGCACAGATACGCAGTATTTT	CASRPTGGSTDTQYF
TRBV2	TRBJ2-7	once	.	TGTGCCAGCACCGAACTAGCAAGTCACGAGCAGTACTTC	CASTELASHEQYF
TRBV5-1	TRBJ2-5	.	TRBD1	TGCGCCAGCAGCCATAAACAGGGGAACCAAGAGACCCAGTACTTC	CASSHKQGNQETQYF
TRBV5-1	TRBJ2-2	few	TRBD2	TGCGCCAGCAGCTTGGAGCTAGCGGGGGCCCTGAACACCGGGGAGCTGTTTTTT	CASSLELAGALNTGELFF
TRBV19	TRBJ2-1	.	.	TGTGCCAGTAGTATCCCGGGTATCTCCTACAATGAGCAGTTCTTC	CASSIPGISYNEQFF
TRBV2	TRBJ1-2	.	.	TGTGCCAGCAGTGGGGGCGCGAACTATGGCTACACCTTC	CASSGGANYGYTF
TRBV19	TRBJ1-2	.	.	TGTGCCAGTAGCGTTACCGGGACAAACTATGGCTACACCTTC	CASSVTGTNYGYTF
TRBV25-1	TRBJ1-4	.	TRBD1	TGTGCCAGCAGTGAAGTTGGACAGGGTCGGAAACTGTTTTTT	CASSEVGQGRKLFF
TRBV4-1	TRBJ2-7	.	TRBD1	TGCGCCAGCAGCCAAGATTCCCTAAGCAGGACAGGGGATTACGAGCAGTACTTC	CASSQDSLSRTGDYEQYF
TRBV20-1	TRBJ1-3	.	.	TGCAGTGCCGAACTCGGAAACACCATATATTTT	CSAELGNTIYF
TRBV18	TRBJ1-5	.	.	TGTGCCAGCTCACCACTCTCCCTGGCAGGGGTAGATCAGCCCCAGCATTTT	CASSPLSLAGVDQPQHF
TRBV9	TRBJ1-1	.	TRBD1	TGTGCCAGCAGCGTAGGTGAGACAGGGGACACTGAAGCTTTCTTT	CASSVGETGDTEAFF
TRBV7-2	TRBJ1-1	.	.	TGTGCCAGCAGGACCAGGGGCCAGGGGGAAGCTTTCTTT	CASRTRGQGEAFF
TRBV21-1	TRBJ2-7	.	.	TGTGCCAGCAGCAAATGGCGGGGGGAACGGGGAGGCCACGAGCAGTACTTC	CASSKWRGERGGHEQYF
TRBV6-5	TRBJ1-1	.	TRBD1	TGTGCCAGCAGTTACTCGCGGACAGGGGGCGGCACTGAAGCTTTCTTT	CASSYSRTGGGTEAFF
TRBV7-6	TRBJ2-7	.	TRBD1	TGTGCCATTCGGGACAGAAACGAGCAGTACTTC	CAIRDRNEQYF
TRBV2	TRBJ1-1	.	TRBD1	TGTGCCAGCAGTGAACTGGGACAGGGGTTTAGAGGGGACACTGAAGCTTTCTTT	CASSELGQGFRGDTEAFF
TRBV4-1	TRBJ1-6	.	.	TGCGCCAGCAGACACACAGGACAGCGCTCCTATAATTCACCCCTCCACTTT	CASRHTGQRSYNSPLHF
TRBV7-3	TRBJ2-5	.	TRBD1	TGTGCCAGCAGCCCGACAGGGAGACAAGAGACCCAGTACTTC	CASSPTGRQETQYF
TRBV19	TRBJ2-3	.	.	TGTGCCAGTAGTTTCCTTCAGGGCGGAGATACGCAGTATTTT	CASSFLQGGDTQYF
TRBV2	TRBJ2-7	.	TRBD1	TGTGCCAGCAAGGGGGATACAGGGGCGGCCTACGAGCAGTACTTC	CASKGDTGAAYEQYF
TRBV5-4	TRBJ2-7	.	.	TGTGCCAGCAGCTTGTCGGGACTCGCACCGGGCGAGCAGTACTTC	CASSLSGLAPGEQYF
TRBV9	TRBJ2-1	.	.	TGTGCCAGCAGCGCCCATGGGGGCGACTCCTACAATGAGCAGTTCTTC	CASSAHGGDSYNEQFF
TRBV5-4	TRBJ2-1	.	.	TGTGCCAGCAGCTTACCGCGGGGAGGTAGCTCCTACAATGAGCAGTTCTTC	CASSLPRGGSSYNEQFF
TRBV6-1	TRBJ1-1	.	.	TGTGCCAGCAGTGAACTGGCAGATGAAGCTTTCTTT	CASSELADEAFF
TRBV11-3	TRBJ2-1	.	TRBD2	TGTGCCAGCAGCCCTGGACACAAGCGGGGACCCGTCAATGAGCAGTTCTTC	CASSPGHKRGPVNEQFF
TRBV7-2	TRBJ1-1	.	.	TGTGCCAGCAGCTTAGGCAGGGGTAACACTGAAGCTTTCTTT	CASSLGRGNTEAFF
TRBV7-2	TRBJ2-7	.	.	TGTGCCAGCAGCTTAGTCAGGGAGGAAGACCACGAGCAGTACTTC	CASSLVREEDHEQYF
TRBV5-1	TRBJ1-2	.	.	TGCGCCAGCAGACCCGGGATGAACTATGGCTACACCTTC	CASRPGMNYGYTF